This T cell receptor (beta chain) appears in the sequencing data of a study of blood T cell repertoires in COVID-19. On the study more broadly: The origin of the acute and convalescent COVID-19 samples was the United States, Italy and Spain. Sources were T cells, B-cell-depleted T cells, or PBMCs; the material itself was cDNA or gDNA.

The data were produced by immunoSEQ multiplex PCR, yet TCRdb's version contains in-frame clones alone and is incomplete. There are more than 200,000 clones in the sample; more than 70% occur only once, and 2% to 2.5% lies in the top ten. The CDR3 extends over 14 amino acids. CDR1 and CDR2 (germline): MNHEY, SVGAGI. The germline V and J ends were trimmed by 5 bases and 0 bases, with 8 bases remaining between them. V and J are TRBV6-5 and TRBJ1-5, with D hard to call. Sequenced sample: peripheral blood. The sequence was obtained from a woman in her thirties or forties who had recovered from COVID-19. The CDR3 bases are TGTGCCAGCAGTCCACAGCATAGCAATCAGCCCCAGCATTTT. Amino acids: CASSPQHSNQPQHF.